A selection of T cell receptor beta chains follows, all from one sample in a study of T cell responses to AZD1222 COVID-19 vaccine. Clones were read by immunoSEQ multiplex PCR, and TCRdb kept only the in-frame ones, dropping some. The table shows about 56,000 clones, with around 88% occurring only once. The sample here was peripheral blood, taken 28 days after the second AZD1222 dose. These receptors all stem from an adult who received the AZD1222 COVID-19 vaccine. Both conserved end residues are part of each CDR3. D genes are given only for firm matches. Where a row states a size, it is once, few, many or the class of an expanded clone; other rows omit it.

>.|.|TRBJ1-1|TRBV3-1/TRBV3-2
CASSQDWSRTEAFF
TGTGCCAGCAGCCAAGATTGGTCACGGACTGAAGCTTTCTTT
>.|.|TRBJ2-3|TRBV7-2
CASSLNLVGTDTQYF
TGTGCCAGCAGCCTCAATCTAGTAGGCACAGATACGCAGTATTTT
>TRBD2|.|TRBJ2-1|TRBV6-1
CASSARWSGVYNEQFF
TGTGCCAGCAGTGCTCGTTGGAGCGGGGTCTACAATGAGCAGTTCTTC
>TRBD1|.|TRBJ2-1|TRBV11-2
CASSSNRGEQFF
TGTGCCAGCAGCTCAAACAGGGGTGAGCAGTTCTTC
>.|.|TRBJ1-5|TRBV7-2
CASSSQGNSNQPQHF
TGTGCCAGCAGCTCGCAGGGTAATAGCAATCAGCCCCAGCATTTT
>TRBD2|.|TRBJ2-7|TRBV7-8
CASSSGGLAGSYEQYF
TGTGCCAGCAGCTCAGGAGGACTAGCGGGTTCCTACGAGCAGTACTTC
>.|.|TRBJ2-1|TRBV15
CATSRDLGVDSNEQFF
TGTGCCACCAGCAGAGATCTTGGGGTAGACAGCAATGAGCAGTTCTTC
>.|.|TRBJ1-6|TRBV5-6
CASSLLTGDNSPLHF
TGTGCCAGCAGCCTCCTGACAGGCGATAATTCACCCCTCCACTTT
>.|.|TRBJ2-7|TRBV27
CASRFPVRLSGYEQYF
TGTGCCAGCAGATTCCCGGTCCGTTTGTCTGGCTACGAGCAGTACTTC
>.|.|TRBJ2-7|TRBV7-8
CASSLESSKRTYEQYF
TGTGCCAGCAGCTTAGAATCTAGCAAGAGGACCTACGAGCAGTACTTC
>.|once|TRBJ1-2|TRBV19
CASSAQEEYGYTF
TGTGCCAGTAGTGCGCAGGAAGAGTATGGCTACACCTTC
>TRBD1|.|TRBJ1-1|TRBV28
CASSLGVWTDRYEAFF
TGTGCCAGCAGTTTAGGGGTTTGGACGGACAGGTATGAAGCTTTCTTT
>TRBD1|.|TRBJ1-1|TRBV2
CASSLGWGQRNEAFF
TGTGCCAGCAGCTTGGGCTGGGGACAGAGGAATGAAGCTTTCTTT
>.|.|TRBJ2-2|TRBV2
CASSEWGRAGELFF
TGTGCCAGCAGTGAATGGGGCCGGGCGGGGGAGCTGTTTTTT
>.|.|TRBJ1-2|TRBV28
CASLSRGDGYTF
TGTGCCAGCCTCTCACGGGGAGATGGCTACACCTTC
>.|.|TRBJ2-5|TRBV6-1
CASSDGTAETQYF
TGTGCCAGCAGTGATGGGACTGCAGAGACCCAGTACTTC
>.|.|TRBJ2-7|TRBV28
CASRSQGAEETHEQYF
TGTGCCAGCCGTTCACAAGGGGCGGAGGAGACCCACGAGCAGTACTTC
>.|.|TRBJ1-1|TRBV10-3
CAISGLNTEAFF
TGTGCCATCTCGGGCCTGAACACTGAAGCTTTCTTT
>.|.|TRBJ1-5|TRBV30
CAWSLGFGNQPQHF
TGTGCCTGGAGTCTAGGTTTTGGCAATCAGCCCCAGCATTTT
>TRBD2|.|TRBJ2-1|TRBV7-2
CASSLGLASYNEQFF
TGTGCCAGCAGCTTAGGACTAGCGTCCTACAATGAGCAGTTCTTC
>TRBD1|.|TRBJ2-7|TRBV28
CASRGQGFEQYF
TGTGCCAGCAGGGGACAGGGTTTTGAGCAGTACTTC
>.|once|TRBJ1-6|TRBV5-5
CASSLNDNSPLHF
TGTGCCAGCAGCTTGAATGATAATTCACCCCTCCACTTT
>.|.|TRBJ2-7|TRBV6-2/TRBV6-3
CASSRTPTYEQYF
TGTGCCAGCAGTCGAACACCGACCTACGAGCAGTACTTC
>.|.|TRBJ1-2|TRBV19
CASEGPDGYTF
TGTGCCAGTGAGGGGCCCGATGGCTACACCTTC
>TRBD1|.|TRBJ2-2|TRBV24-1
CATSVHKGAMRPNTGELFF
TGTGCCACCAGTGTTCACAAGGGGGCGATGCGACCGAACACCGGGGAGCTGTTTTTT
>TRBD2|.|TRBJ2-7|TRBV29-1
CSVEDLAGGYEQYF
TGCAGCGTTGAAGACCTAGCGGGAGGCTACGAGCAGTACTTC
>TRBD2|.|TRBJ2-1|TRBV6-1
CASSEKRGANYNEQFF
TGTGCCAGCAGTGAGAAGCGGGGGGCCAATTACAATGAGCAGTTCTTC
>.|once|TRBJ1-2|TRBV28
CASSPGTSYGYTF
TGTGCCAGCAGCCCAGGGACATCCTATGGCTACACCTTC
>.|.|TRBJ2-1|TRBV10-3
CAISEKIDPWNNEQFF
TGTGCCATCAGTGAGAAAATCGATCCGTGGAACAATGAGCAGTTCTTC
>.|.|TRBJ2-2|TRBV28
CASSASGTTGELFF
TGTGCCAGCAGTGCCTCGGGGACCACCGGGGAGCTGTTTTTT
>.|once|TRBJ2-2|TRBV3-1/TRBV3-2
CASKPRAGGATGELFF
TGTGCCAGCAAGCCCCGGGCCGGGGGTGCCACCGGGGAGCTGTTTTTT
>.|.|TRBJ2-3|TRBV5-6
CASSPTGRGAAQYF
TGTGCCAGCAGCCCAACAGGGAGGGGAGCGGCGCAGTATTTT
>.|once|TRBJ2-7|TRBV3-1/TRBV3-2
CASSQSGGHEQYF
TGTGCCAGCAGCCAATCGGGGGGCCACGAGCAGTACTTC
>.|once|TRBJ1-5|TRBV5-8
CASSLRLRSGFSQPQHF
TGTGCCAGCAGCTTGAGGCTGAGGTCGGGCTTTAGTCAGCCCCAGCATTTT
>.|.|TRBJ2-7|TRBV9
CASSRGPRLGLYEQYF
TGTGCCAGCAGCCGAGGGCCGCGACTAGGGTTGTACGAGCAGTACTTC
>.|.|TRBJ1-3|TRBV28
CASDRFRSGGSGNTIYF
TGTGCCAGCGACCGCTTTCGCTCGGGGGGCTCTGGAAACACCATATATTTT
>.|.|TRBJ1-3|TRBV9
CASSSTLNSGNTIYF
TGTGCCAGCAGCTCCACACTCAACTCTGGAAACACCATATATTTT
>.|.|TRBJ1-5|TRBV7-2
CASSLVSGGGNQPQHF
TGTGCCAGCAGCTTAGTCTCTGGGGGCGGCAATCAGCCCCAGCATTTT
>TRBD1|.|TRBJ1-2|TRBV5-4
CASSPPGTGGYGYTF
TGTGCCAGCAGCCCACCTGGGACAGGGGGATATGGCTACACCTTC
>.|.|TRBJ2-2|TRBV9
CASSPRGLVSGELFF
TGTGCCAGCAGCCCCAGGGGCTTGGTATCCGGGGAGCTGTTTTTT
>.|.|TRBJ1-5|TRBV19
CASSILTGGNQPQHF
TGTGCCAGTAGTATCTTAACTGGGGGCAATCAGCCCCAGCATTTT
>TRBD1|.|TRBJ2-3|TRBV9
CASSGGTGLTDTQYF
TGTGCCAGCAGCGGAGGGACAGGGCTCACAGATACGCAGTATTTT
>.|.|TRBJ2-7|TRBV18
CASSQQESGAYEQYF
TGTGCCAGCTCACAACAGGAGTCTGGGGCGTACGAGCAGTACTTC
>TRBD2|.|TRBJ2-1|TRBV9
CASSDTRGLADNEQFF
TGTGCCAGCAGCGATACCAGGGGACTAGCGGACAATGAGCAGTTCTTC
>.|.|TRBJ1-2|TRBV2
CASPGGRNYGYTF
TGTGCCAGTCCCGGGGGCCGTAACTATGGCTACACCTTC
>TRBD1|.|TRBJ1-2|TRBV24-1
CATSDRDRTNYGYTF
TGTGCCACCAGTGACCGGGACAGGACAAACTATGGCTACACCTTC